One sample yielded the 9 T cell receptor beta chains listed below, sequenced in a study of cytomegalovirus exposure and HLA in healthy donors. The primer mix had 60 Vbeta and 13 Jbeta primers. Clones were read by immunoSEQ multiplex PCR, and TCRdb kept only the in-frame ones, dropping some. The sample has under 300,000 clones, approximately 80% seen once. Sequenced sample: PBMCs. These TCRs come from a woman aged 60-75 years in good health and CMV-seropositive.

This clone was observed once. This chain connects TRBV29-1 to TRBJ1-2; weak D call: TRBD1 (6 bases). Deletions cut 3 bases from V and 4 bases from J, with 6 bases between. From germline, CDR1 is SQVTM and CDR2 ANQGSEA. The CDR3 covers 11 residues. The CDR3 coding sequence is TGCAGCGTTGACAGGGGCTATGGCTACACCTTC. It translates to CSVDRGYGYTF.

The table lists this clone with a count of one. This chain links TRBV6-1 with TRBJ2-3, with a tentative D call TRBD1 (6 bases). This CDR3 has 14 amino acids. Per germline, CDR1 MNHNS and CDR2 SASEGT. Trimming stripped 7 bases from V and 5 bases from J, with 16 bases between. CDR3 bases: TGTGCCAGCAACGGCAGGGGCGCAGGAGATACGCAGTATTTT. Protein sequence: CASNGRGAGDTQYF.

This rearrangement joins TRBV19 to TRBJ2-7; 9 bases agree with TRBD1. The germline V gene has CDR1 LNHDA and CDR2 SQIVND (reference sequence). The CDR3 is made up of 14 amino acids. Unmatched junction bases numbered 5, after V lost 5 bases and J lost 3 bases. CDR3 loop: CASSARDRDYEQYF. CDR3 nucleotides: TGTGCCAGTAGTGCCCGGGACAGGGACTACGAGCAGTACTTC.

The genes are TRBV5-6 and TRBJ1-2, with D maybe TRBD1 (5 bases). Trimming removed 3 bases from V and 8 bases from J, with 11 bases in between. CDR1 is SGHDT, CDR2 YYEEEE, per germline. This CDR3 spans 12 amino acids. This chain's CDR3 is CASSYRNSGYTF. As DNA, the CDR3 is TGTGCCAGCAGCTACAGGAACTCCGGCTACACCTTC.

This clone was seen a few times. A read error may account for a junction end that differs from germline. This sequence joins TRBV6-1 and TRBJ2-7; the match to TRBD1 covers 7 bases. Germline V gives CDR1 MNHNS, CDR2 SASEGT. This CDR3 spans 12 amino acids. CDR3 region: CASSATGTELSF. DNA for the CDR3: TGTGCCAGCAGTGCTACCGGGACAGAGTTATCCTTC.

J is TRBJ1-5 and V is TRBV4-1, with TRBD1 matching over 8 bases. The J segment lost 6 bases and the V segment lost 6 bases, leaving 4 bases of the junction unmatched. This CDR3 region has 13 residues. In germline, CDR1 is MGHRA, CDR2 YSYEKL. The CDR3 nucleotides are TGCGCCAGCAGTCAGGACAGGGCTCAGCCCCAGCATTTT. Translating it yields CASSQDRAQPQHF.

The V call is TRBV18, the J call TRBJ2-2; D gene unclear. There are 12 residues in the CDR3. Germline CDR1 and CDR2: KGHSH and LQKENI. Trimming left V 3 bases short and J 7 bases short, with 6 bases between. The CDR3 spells CASSPILGELFF. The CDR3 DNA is TGTGCCAGCTCACCTATTCTCGGGGAGCTGTTTTTT.

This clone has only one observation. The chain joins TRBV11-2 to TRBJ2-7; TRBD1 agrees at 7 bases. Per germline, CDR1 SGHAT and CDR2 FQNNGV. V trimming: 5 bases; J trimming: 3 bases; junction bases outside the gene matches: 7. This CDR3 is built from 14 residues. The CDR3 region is CASSPPGQDYEQYF. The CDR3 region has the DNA TGTGCCAGCAGCCCGCCCGGACAGGACTACGAGCAGTACTTC.

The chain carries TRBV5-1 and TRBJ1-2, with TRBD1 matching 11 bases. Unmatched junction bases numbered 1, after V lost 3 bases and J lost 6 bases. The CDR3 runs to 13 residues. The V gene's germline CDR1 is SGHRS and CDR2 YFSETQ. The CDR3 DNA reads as TGCGCCAGCAGCTGGGGACAGGGGGATGGCTACACCTTC. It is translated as CASSWGQGDGYTF. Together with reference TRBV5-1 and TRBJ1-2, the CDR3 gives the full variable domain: KAGVTQTPRYLIKTRGQQVTLSCSPISGHRSVSWYQQTPGQGLQFLFEYFSETQRNKGNFPGRFSGRQFSNSRSEMNVSTLELGDSALYLCASSWGQGDGYTFGSGTRLTVV.